This TCR beta chain is from a study of cytomegalovirus exposure and HLA in healthy donors. The study, taken as a whole, reports: Reports credit the classifier with highly specific, highly sensitive diagnosis of cytomegalovirus status. Rarity marked most TCR sequences, yet some public TCRs occurred in many donors.

This clone has just one count. What it binds is unknown. Between the trimmed V and J ends, which lost 6 bases and 1 base, there was a span of 15 bases. Germline V gene sequence: CDR1 MNHEY, CDR2 SVGAGI. The CDR3 sequence is 15 residues long. Only in-frame clones appear in the TCRdb table, and some are missing; sequencing was by immunoSEQ multiplex PCR. The table records just over 65,000 clones, 95% to 97% of them present only once. The sample consisted of PBMCs. The chain employs TRBV6-5 and TRBJ1-1; TRBD1 is a possible D gene (5 bases). The TCR originated in a woman younger than 30 in good health and CMV-seropositive. The CDR3 here is CASRPPGGTNTEAFF. The CDR3 DNA reads as TGTGCCAGCAGACCCCCGGGGGGGACGAACACTGAAGCTTTCTTT.